Each of the 5 T cell receptor beta chains below was sequenced from the same sample in a study. One entry per CDR3 protein results from TCRdb running MiXCR on the RT-PCR reads. The data show about 700,000 distinct CDR3 sequences, with about 14% seen just once and roughly 3.9% held by the top ten. The sequencing sample was made of memory CD4+ T cells from blood. The receptor set was obtained from a female donor in good health, serving as a healthy control.

This clonotype was recorded at least ten times. V usage is TRBV7-6 and J usage is TRBJ1-6, with a possible D match to TRBD1 (5 bases). The CDR3 extends over 14 amino acids. V lost 2 bases, J lost 7 bases, and 9 bases lay in between. CDR1 and CDR2 (germline): SGHVS, FNYEAQ. The CDR3 DNA is TGTGCCAGCAGCTTATTGAAGGGGAATTCACCCCTCCACTTT. This sequence encodes CASSLLKGNSPLHF.

The rearrangement links TRBV20-1 to TRBJ2-3; maybe TRBD2 (6 bases). Germline V gives CDR1 DFQATT, CDR2 SNEGSKA (reference sequence). Trimming removed 7 bases from V and 0 bases from J, with 11 bases in between. The CDR3 spans 13 residues. For the CDR3, the DNA is TGCAGTGGGCCGCGGGAAAGCACAGATACGCAGTATTTT. This sequence encodes CSGPRESTDTQYF.

The rearrangement uses TRBV12-3 or TRBV12-4 and TRBJ2-7; D gene ambiguous. The V end lost 5 bases, the J end lost 6 bases, and 11 bases lay between the germline ends. This CDR3 is built from 12 residues. The CDR3 DNA reads as TGTGCCAGCAGTCCCGGCAGGCGCGAGCAGTACTTC. Encoded protein: CASSPGRREQYF.

This clonotype was counted at least ten times. The V call is TRBV29-1, the J call TRBJ1-2; no definite D call. CDR1 SQVTM and CDR2 ANQGSEA come from the germline V gene. V was clipped by 3 bases and J by 7 bases, with 9 bases between them. The CDR3 extends over 11 amino acids. In DNA, the CDR3 is TGCAGCGTTGAGCAAGTCAGTGGCTACACCTTC. Its protein product is CSVEQVSGYTF.

Many counts were recorded for this clonotype. V and J are TRBV4-3 and TRBJ2-1; unclear D gene. The V and J ends lost 5 bases and 4 bases respectively, with 3 bases between them. Germline lookup yields CDR1 LGHNA and CDR2 YSLEER. The CDR3 has 11 amino acids. CDR3: CASSKYNEQFF. CDR3 DNA: TGCGCCAGCAGCAAGTACAATGAGCAGTTCTTC.